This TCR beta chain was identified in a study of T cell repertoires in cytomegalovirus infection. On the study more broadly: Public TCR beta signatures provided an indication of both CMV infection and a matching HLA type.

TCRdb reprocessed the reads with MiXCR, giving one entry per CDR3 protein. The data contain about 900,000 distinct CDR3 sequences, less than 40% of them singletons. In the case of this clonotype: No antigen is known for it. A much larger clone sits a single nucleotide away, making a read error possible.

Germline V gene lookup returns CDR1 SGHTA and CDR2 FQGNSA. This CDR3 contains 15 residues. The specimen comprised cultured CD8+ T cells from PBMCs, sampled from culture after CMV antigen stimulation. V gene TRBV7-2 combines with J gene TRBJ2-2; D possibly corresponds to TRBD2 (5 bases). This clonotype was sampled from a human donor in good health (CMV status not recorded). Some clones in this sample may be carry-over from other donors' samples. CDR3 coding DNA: TGTGCCAGCAGCTTTCGACTAATCAACACCGGGGAGCGGTTTTTT. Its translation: CASSFRLINTGERFF.